This TCR beta chain is drawn from a study of T cell changes during pregnancy in multiple sclerosis. The method was immunoSEQ multiplex PCR; TCRdb's version includes in-frame clones alone and lacks a portion of them. The sample lists approximately 61,000 clones, 70% to 90% occurring once. The CDR3 runs to 14 residues. V lost 3 bases to trimming and J lost 0 bases, with 9 bases between them. Germline V gene sequence: CDR1 WNHNN, CDR2 SYGVQD (reference sequence). This clonotype was sampled from a female donor with multiple sclerosis, enrolled in a pregnancy study. The sequencing here drew on peripheral blood, taken in the first trimester of pregnancy. The J gene is TRBJ2-7, the V gene TRBV10-1; D possibly corresponds to TRBD1 (5 bases). CDR3 nucleotides: TGCGCCAGCAGTGACTACAGGAGCTCCTACGAGCAGTACTTC. This encodes CASSDYRSSYEQYF.